What follows are 5 T cell receptor beta chains derived from one specimen sequenced in a study of Ad26.COV2.S vaccination and SARS-CoV-2 variants. The treatment denotes: 15 to 20 received Ad26.COV2.S at low or high dose, single or two shots; several received placebo; per-sample allocation not given. Sampling was performed 63 days after the first vaccine or placebo injection. Data came from immunoSEQ multiplex PCR; TCRdb stores just in-frame clones and leaves some out. Among 400,000 to 450,000 clones listed, roughly 87% were seen once. This specimen was peripheral blood, taken in a trial of Ad26.COV2.S vaccine versus placebo. Receptor source: a person aged 18-65 years who received the Ad26.COV2.S COVID-19 vaccine or a placebo.

V is TRBV7-2 and J is TRBJ2-7; TRBD2 matches 10 bases. J gave up 2 bases and V 3 bases, and 7 bases lay outside the gene matches. The CDR3 extends over 16 amino acids. Per germline, CDR1 SGHTA and CDR2 FQGNSA. The DNA for the CDR3 is TGTGCCAGCAGCTTGTCAAGCGGGAGGGCTCCCTACGAGCAGTACTTC. Amino acids: CASSLSSGRAPYEQYF.

The chain is built from TRBV24-1 and TRBJ1-5; D possibly corresponds to TRBD1 (6 bases). With 3 bases removed from V and 4 bases from J, the gap between germline ends came to 9 bases. The CDR3 covers 14 residues. From germline, CDR1 is KGHDR and CDR2 SFDVKD. The CDR3: CATSDPTGNQPQHF. In DNA, the CDR3 is TGTGCCACCAGTGATCCCACAGGGAATCAGCCCCAGCATTTT.

The chain joins TRBV28 to TRBJ2-1; possible D gene TRBD1, 5 bases. The V end lost 7 bases, the J end lost 0 bases, and 13 bases lay between the germline ends. CDR3 length: 15 residues. Germline CDR1 reads MDHEN; CDR2 reads SYDVKM. CDR3: CASTEKTDSYNEQFF. For the CDR3, the DNA is TGTGCCAGCACTGAAAAGACAGACTCCTACAATGAGCAGTTCTTC.

Of note for this clone: A read error may produce the germline difference seen at one junction end. The J gene is TRBJ2-3, the V gene TRBV10-3; TRBD2 matches at 8 bases. There are 17 residues in the CDR3. Germline CDR1 ENHRY, CDR2 SYGVKD. The CDR3 DNA reads TGTGCCATCATTGAGTGTTGGCGGGAGGCCCCCACAGATACGCAGTATTTT. As protein: CAIIECWREAPTDTQYF.

The V call is TRBV5-4, the J call TRBJ2-4, with 10 bases matching TRBD1. CDR1 and CDR2 from the germline V gene are SGHNT and YYREEE (reference sequence). This CDR3 is 15 amino acids long. The V and J ends lost 4 bases and 3 bases, in that order; junction bases with no gene match: 4. The CDR3 nucleotides are TGTGCCAGCAGCACGGGACAGGGGTTCAAAAACATTCAGTACTTC. It specifies CASSTGQGFKNIQYF.